These 7 T cell receptor beta chains share one sample of origin, sequenced in a study of tumor and adjacent non-tumor tissue in lung cancer. No cell sorting was done before RNA was extracted from the tissue. Distant lung tissue was collected more than 3 cm away from the tumor edge. The library came from three nested PCR rounds adapted from ARM-PCR protocols. MiXCR was run by TCRdb on the multiplex PCR reads, yielding one entry per CDR3 protein. The profile covers over 35,000 distinct CDR3 sequences, with about three fifths appearing a single time and 45% to 55% taken by the ten largest. The sample consisted of distant non-tumor lung tissue. The receptors stem from a man aged 45-65 years with non-small cell lung cancer.

In this sample, this clonotype turned up many times. The chain carries TRBV5-1 and TRBJ2-2, with D maybe TRBD1 (6 bases). The CDR3 totals 15 residues. Trimming removed 4 bases at V and 1 base at J, with 11 bases between. Germline lookup yields CDR1 SGHRS and CDR2 YFSETQ. The CDR3 DNA reads TGCGCCAGCAGCGTAGGACAGAGGAACACCGGGGAGCTGTTTTTT. Its protein is CASSVGQRNTGELFF.

For this clonotype: With a much larger clone just one base away, this may be a read error. This chain joins TRBV5-5 and TRBJ2-1, with D unresolved. This CDR3 contains 17 residues. Germline V CDR1 and CDR2: SGHKS, YYEKEE (reference sequence). In DNA, the CDR3 is TGTGGCAGCAGCGCCGTGCCAGCAGGAGTTTCCTACAATGAGCAGTTCTTC. It is translated as CGSSAVPAGVSYNEQFF.

This clonotype has ten or more counts. This chain links TRBV6-2 or TRBV6-3 with TRBJ1-2; the D gene is possibly TRBD1 (5 bases). The CDR3 consists of 14 residues. V dropped 6 bases and J dropped 4 bases, with 15 bases sitting between them. The germline V gene encodes CDR1 MNHEY and CDR2 SVGEGT. The CDR3 here is CASRGEKASYGYTF. The CDR3 bases are TGTGCCAGCAGAGGGGAAAAGGCGTCCTATGGCTACACCTTC.

Remarks on this clonotype: The junction departs from the called germline gene at one end, perhaps through a read error. The chain employs TRBV11-2 and TRBJ2-5, with 10 nucleotides matching TRBD2. CDR1 and CDR2 (germline): SGHAT, FQNNGV. This CDR3 region has 14 residues. The CDR3 coding sequence is TGTGCCAGGGGCCCTAGCGGGGGACAAGAAACCCAGTACTTC. This sequence encodes CARGPSGGQETQYF. The variable domain in full, with the rest retrieved from reference TRBV11-2 and TRBJ2-5, is EAGVAQSPRYKIIEKRQSVAFWCNPISGHATLYWYQQILGQGPKLLIQFQNNGVVDDSQLPKDRFSAERLKGVDSTLKIQPAKLEDSAVYLCARGPSGGQETQYFGPGTRLLVL.

This clonotype has only a few counts. This chain links TRBV20-1 with TRBJ2-7, with D perhaps matching TRBD1 (5 bases). The CDR3 covers 13 residues. The V end was cut by 3 bases, the J end by 7 bases, with 16 bases between. The germline V gene encodes CDR1 DFQATT and CDR2 SNEGSKA (reference sequence). CDR3 bases: TGCAGTGCTAGTTGGCAGGGCTTAGGTGAGCAGTACTTC. Translating it yields CSASWQGLGEQYF.

A word on this clonotype: The junction and the germline gene differ at one end; a read error may be behind it. The rearrangement links TRBV7-8 to TRBJ2-1; 9 bases are shared with TRBD1. Germline values: CDR1 SGHVS, CDR2 FQNEAQ. The CDR3 loop spans 15 amino acids. The CDR3 nucleotides read TGTGCCAGCAGGGAGGACAGGGGAGGTTACAATGGGCAGTTCTTC. Translating it yields CASREDRGGYNGQFF.

The chain uses TRBV4-1 and TRBJ2-1; 9 bases agree with TRBD2. There are 16 residues in the CDR3. The V gene end was trimmed by 3 bases and the J gene end by 3 bases; junction bases not matched to a gene: 6. Germline CDR1 and CDR2: MGHRA and YSYEKL. The CDR3 DNA follows: TGCGCCAGCAGCCACAGGCTAGCGGGGATCTACAATGAGCAGTTCTTC. Translating gives CASSHRLAGIYNEQFF.